One and the same sample provided the 32 T cell receptor beta chains below, sequenced in a study of cytomegalovirus exposure and HLA in healthy donors. PCR employed 60 Vbeta and 13 Jbeta primers. TCRdb's table, derived via immunoSEQ multiplex PCR, lists solely in-frame clones and lacks some. The table lists 150,000 to 250,000 clones, more than 65% of them singletons, with over 1.5% in the top ten. Sequences were obtained from PBMCs. The receptors were sampled from a girl aged 10-17 years in good health and CMV-seropositive.

The rearrangement joins TRBV9 to TRBJ2-1, with TRBD2 identical over 11 bases. J lost 0 bases, V lost 0 bases, and 5 bases had no gene match. The CDR3 spans 18 residues. Germline assignment: CDR1 SGDLS and CDR2 YYNGEE. CDR3 sequence: CASSVGSSGGSSYNEQFF. In nucleotides, the CDR3 is TGTGCCAGCAGCGTAGGTTCTAGCGGGGGGTCCTCCTACAATGAGCAGTTCTTC. The full variable domain, its missing parts supplied by reference TRBV9 and TRBJ2-1, is DSGVTQTPKHLITATGQRVTLRCSPRSGDLSVYWYQQSLDQGLQFLIQYYNGEERAKGNILERFSAQQFPDLHSELNLSSLELGDSALYFCASSVGSSGGSSYNEQFFGPGTRLTVL.

Comments on this clone: Its ends do not fully match the called genes, so a read error is possible. The CDR3 DNA is TGTGCCAGCAGTTCCGGACTAGCGCGCCTGCATTTT. Translated, it gives CASSSGLARLHF. V and J are TRBV2 and TRBJ2-3; 9 positions match TRBD2. Germline CDR1 reads SNHLY; CDR2 reads FYNNEI. The CDR3 consists of 12 residues. The full variable domain, in which reference TRBV2 and TRBJ2-3 provide the parts outside the CDR3, is EPEVTQTPSHQVTQMGQEVILRCVPISNHLYFYWYRQILGQKVEFLVSFYNNEISEKSEIFDDQFSVERPDGSNFTLKIRSTKLEDSAMYFCASSSGLARLHFGPGTRLTVL.

The chain recombines TRBV15 with TRBJ2-7, with 10 bases matching TRBD2. Germline V lookup: CDR1 LNHNV, CDR2 YYDKDF (reference sequence). The CDR3 spans 14 residues. The V gene end was trimmed by 1 base and the J gene end by 3 bases; junction bases not matched to a gene: 0. Here the CDR3 reads CATSRASGGYEQYF. The CDR3, as DNA: TGTGCCACCAGCAGAGCTAGCGGGGGCTACGAGCAGTACTTC.

This clone was seen only once. V usage is TRBV19 and J usage is TRBJ1-5, with unresolved D. This CDR3 spans 16 amino acids. Trimming pared 1 base from V and 0 bases from J, leaving 10 bases between. Germline CDR1 is LNHDA and CDR2 is SQIVND (reference sequence). The CDR3 reads CASSIASQVSNQPQHF. The CDR3 DNA sequence: TGTGCCAGTAGTATAGCCTCCCAGGTTAGCAATCAGCCCCAGCATTTT.

The chain uses TRBV6-5 and TRBJ2-7, with D possibly TRBD2 on 6 matching bases. CDR3 size: 15 residues. Germline V CDR1 and CDR2: MNHEY, SVGAGI. The V end was cut by 6 bases, the J end by 3 bases, with 18 bases between. The CDR3, as DNA: TGTGCCAGCAGGCCCCCTCTCGGGGGAATCTACGAGCAGTACTTC. Protein sequence: CASRPPLGGIYEQYF.

The chain is built from TRBV2 and TRBJ1-1; 7 bases are shared with TRBD1. With 6 bases clipped from V and 1 base from J, the junction kept 5 bases outside the gene matches. The CDR3 totals 14 residues. The germline gives CDR1 SNHLY, CDR2 FYNNEI. The CDR3 nucleotides are TGTGCCAGCAGGGAAACAGGGGCGAACACTGAAGCTTTCTTT. Encoded protein: CASRETGANTEAFF.

The chain recombines TRBV4-3 with TRBJ1-1; 7 bases are shared with TRBD1. The CDR3 has 14 residues. J was trimmed by 8 bases and V by 3 bases; bases with no gene match: 9. Looked up from germline, CDR1 is LGHNA and CDR2 is YSLEER. The CDR3 sequence is CASSQGTVGSEAFF. The DNA for the CDR3 is TGCGCCAGCAGCCAGGGGACAGTGGGTTCAGAAGCTTTCTTT.

The chain carries TRBV11-2 and TRBJ2-5; 8 bases are shared with TRBD2. J was trimmed by 9 bases and V by 5 bases; bases with no gene match: 14. This CDR3 has 15 residues. From germline, CDR1 is SGHAT and CDR2 FQNNGV. CDR3 amino acids: CASSEGGAGVLPQYF. The CDR3 DNA sequence: TGTGCCAGCAGCGAGGGGGGAGCGGGGGTACTGCCCCAGTACTTC.

CDR3 nucleotides: TGCGCCAGCAGCGCTCGAGTCTACGAGCAGTACTTC. As protein: CASSARVYEQYF. The J gene is TRBJ2-5, the V gene TRBV5-1, with D hard to call. The last part of the DNA fits TRBJ2-7 better; the J call may be wrong. Germline V CDR1 and CDR2: SGHRS, YFSETQ. The CDR3 runs to 12 residues.

The gene calls are TRBV27 and TRBJ2-7, with D tentatively TRBD2 (7 bases). Trimming removed 6 bases at V and 2 bases at J, with 14 bases between. This CDR3 is 14 amino acids long. Looked up from germline, CDR1 is MNHEY and CDR2 is SMNVEV (reference sequence). The CDR3 region is CASSPRGATYEQYF. In DNA form, the CDR3 reads TGTGCCAGCAGCCCCCGGGGGGCCACCTACGAGCAGTACTTC.

The chain has TRBV7-9 and TRBJ2-3, with D unresolved. Germline values: CDR1 SEHNR, CDR2 FQNEAQ (reference sequence). CDR3 length: 13 amino acids. V was trimmed by 1 base and J by 2 bases, leaving 4 bases between them. The CDR3 nucleotides read TGTGCCAGCAGCTTAGGGCCCACAGATACGCAGTATTTT. Its protein product is CASSLGPTDTQYF.

This chain uses TRBV27 with TRBJ1-4, with a weak D call TRBD1 (5 bases). The germline gives CDR1 MNHEY, CDR2 SMNVEV (reference sequence). Trimming took 9 bases from V and 8 from J, leaving 13 bases between them. The CDR3 has 12 amino acids. The CDR3 nucleotides read TGTGCCAGGCGGGGCATAAGGGAAAAACTGTTTTTT. Its protein product is CARRGIREKLFF.

The gene calls are TRBV7-9 and TRBJ2-2; 9 nucleotides line up with TRBD2. Trimming removed 5 bases from V and 6 bases from J; junction bases left unmatched: 13. This CDR3 comprises 17 residues. Germline V gene lookup returns CDR1 SEHNR and CDR2 FQNEAQ (reference sequence). The CDR3 DNA is TGTGCCAGCAGCCGGATGGCTAGCGGGGAACGCGCCGGGGAGCTGTTTTTT. Translation: CASSRMASGERAGELFF.

This clone was detected once. One end of the junction varies from germline; a read error may be responsible. The V gene is TRBV7-9, the J gene TRBJ2-2; D is perhaps TRBD1 (6 bases). The germline gives CDR1 SEHNR, CDR2 FQNEAQ (reference sequence). The CDR3 is made up of 17 amino acids. This CDR3 reads CSSSFLTLGGDTGELFF. CDR3 DNA: TGTTCCAGCAGCTTTTTGACGTTAGGGGGAGACACCGGGGAGCTGTTTTTT. Drawing the rest from reference TRBV7-9 and TRBJ2-2, the complete variable domain is DTGVSQNPRHKITKRGQNVTFRCDPISEHNRLYWYRQTLGQGPEFLTYFQNEAQLEKSRLLSDRFSAERPKGSFSTLEIQRTEQGDSAMYLCSSSFLTLGGDTGELFFGEGSRLTVL.

The rearrangement joins TRBV6-5 to TRBJ2-1; 7 bases are a match to TRBD1. Germline lookup yields CDR1 MNHEY and CDR2 SVGAGI. This CDR3 has 12 residues. Trimming cost V 6 bases and J 12 bases; bases outside gene matches: 8. The CDR3 here is CASRELTGRQFF. In nucleotides, the CDR3 is TGTGCCAGCAGGGAGCTGACAGGGCGGCAGTTCTTC.

This clone was seen a single time. The chain employs TRBV27 and TRBJ1-6, with TRBD1 matching over 7 bases. Germline values: CDR1 MNHEY, CDR2 SMNVEV (reference sequence). V trimming: 3 bases; J trimming: 6 bases; junction bases outside the gene matches: 5. The CDR3 totals 15 residues. This CDR3 reads CASSFEGQINSPLHF. The DNA for the CDR3 is TGTGCCAGCAGTTTTGAGGGACAGATTAATTCACCCCTCCACTTT.

With regard to this clone: One end of the junction is discordant with germline, which a read error may explain. This chain links TRBV7-8 with TRBJ2-4, with 12 bases lining up with TRBD2. The CDR3 extends over 15 amino acids. CDR1 and CDR2 from the germline V gene are SGHVS and FQNEAQ. The CDR3 here is CAGSLRLAGVNIQYF. The CDR3 nucleotides read TGTGCCGGCAGCTTACGACTAGCGGGGGTAAACATTCAGTACTTC.

This clone occurred a few times. This rearrangement joins TRBV6-5 to TRBJ2-7, with 8 bases identical to TRBD2. The ends lost 6 bases at V and 4 bases at J; junction bases unmatched: 11. The CDR3 has 15 amino acids. Germline CDR1 MNHEY, CDR2 SVGAGI. The DNA of the CDR3 is TGTGCCAGCAGCCTCCAAGCGGGGGCATTATACGAGCAGTACTTC. Residues: CASSLQAGALYEQYF.

The rearrangement links TRBV19 to TRBJ2-5; a weak D match, TRBD2 (6 bases). Trimming took off 5 bases at V and 5 bases at J, with 24 bases between the two ends. Germline-derived CDR1 and CDR2 are LNHDA and SQIVND (reference sequence). The CDR3 sequence is 17 residues long. The CDR3, as DNA: TGTGCCAGTAGTCCTCCCCTCTTAGTGGGAGGAGGGGAGACCCAGTACTTC. It yields the protein CASSPPLLVGGGETQYF.

The CDR3 region has the DNA TGCGCCAGCAGCCAAGAGGCTGAGCTAGACTATGGCTACACCTTC. This translates into CASSQEAELDYGYTF. The rearrangement links TRBV4-3 to TRBJ1-2; D unresolved. The V and J ends lost 0 bases and 3 bases respectively, with 11 bases between them. Germline V CDR1 and CDR2: LGHNA, YSLEER. CDR3 length: 15 amino acids.

V is TRBV2 and J is TRBJ2-7; D is uncertain. The germline gives CDR1 SNHLY, CDR2 FYNNEI. There are 12 residues in the CDR3. Trimming removed 6 bases at V and 0 bases at J, with 6 bases between. The CDR3 reads CASSPSSYEQYF. DNA for the CDR3: TGTGCCAGCAGCCCCAGCTCCTACGAGCAGTACTTC.

This sequence joins TRBV6-4 and TRBJ1-5; D uncertain. The CDR3 extends over 14 amino acids. Germline CDR1 and CDR2: MRHNA and SNTAGT. Trimming took off 3 bases at V and 4 bases at J, with 10 bases between the two ends. This CDR3 reads CASSEVPVNQPQHF. The DNA for the CDR3 is TGTGCCAGCAGTGAGGTCCCGGTTAATCAGCCCCAGCATTTT.

This sequence joins TRBV10-2 and TRBJ1-1; TRBD1 agrees at 7 bases. V trimming: 5 bases; J trimming: 5 bases; junction bases outside the gene matches: 5. Germline-derived CDR1 and CDR2 are WSHSY and SAAADI. There are 13 residues in the CDR3. The chain's CDR3 is CASSNQGGTEAFF. The CDR3 DNA reads TGCGCCAGCAGTAATCAGGGGGGAACTGAAGCTTTCTTT.

The chain joins TRBV6-1 to TRBJ2-3; perhaps TRBD2 as D (5 bases). Trimming pared 7 bases from V and 2 bases from J, leaving 13 bases between. There are 14 residues in the CDR3. The germline CDR1 and CDR2 sequences are MNHNS and SASEGT. The CDR3 DNA is TGTGCCAGCATGATAGGGAGCGTCACAGATACGCAGTATTTT. This translates into CASMIGSVTDTQYF.

This sequence joins TRBV28 and TRBJ1-2; the match to TRBD1 covers 7 bases. V dropped 3 bases and J dropped 0; count of bases not matched to a gene: 7. This CDR3 region has 16 residues. CDR1 and CDR2 from the germline V gene are MDHEN and SYDVKM. This chain's CDR3 is CASSFTIQGTNYGYTF. CDR3 nucleotides: TGTGCCAGCAGTTTCACCATACAGGGGACTAACTATGGCTACACCTTC.

This chain connects TRBV23-1 to TRBJ1-2; 8 positions agree with TRBD1. Being an ORF, TRBV23-1 has a function that is uncertain. Losses at the gene ends were 4 bases for V and 6 bases for J; bases not matched to a gene: 4. The CDR3 runs 13 residues. This chain's CDR3 is CASSLDREDGYTF. CDR3 in DNA: TGCGCCAGCAGTCTGGACAGGGAGGATGGCTACACCTTC.

V gene TRBV18 combines with J gene TRBJ2-7, with 12 bases identical to TRBD1. Germline CDR1 and CDR2: KGHSH and LQKENI. The CDR3 has 16 amino acids. V dropped 0 bases and J dropped 3; count of bases not matched to a gene: 3. This chain's CDR3 is CASSPPGQGASYEQYF. CDR3 in DNA: TGTGCCAGCTCACCACCGGGACAGGGGGCGAGCTACGAGCAGTACTTC.

This clone was found many times. The chain has TRBV4-2 and TRBJ2-2, with 11 bases identical to TRBD2. The V and J ends lost 2 bases and 6 bases, in that order; junction bases with no gene match: 2. The germline V gene encodes CDR1 LGHNA and CDR2 YNFKEQ. The CDR3 has 15 amino acids. Here the CDR3 reads CASSQTSGGSGELFF. Here the CDR3 DNA reads TGTGCCAGCAGCCAAACTAGCGGGGGATCCGGGGAGCTGTTTTTT.

The genes are TRBV27 and TRBJ1-6; D gene unclear. The ends were cut back, 9 bases at V and 8 bases at J, with 29 bases in the middle. CDR1 is MNHEY and CDR2 is SMNVEV in the germline V gene (reference sequence). This CDR3 region has 18 residues. The CDR3 protein is CARGPARAGRSRDSPLHF. CDR3 sequence (DNA): TGTGCCAGGGGCCCGGCAAGGGCGGGCAGGAGTAGGGATTCACCCCTCCACTTT.

The chain joins TRBV10-3 to TRBJ2-5; TRBD1 aligns across 7 bases. The germline gives CDR1 ENHRY, CDR2 SYGVKD. With 9 bases clipped from V and 2 bases from J, the junction kept 3 bases outside the gene matches. CDR3 length equals 12 residues. CDR3 coding DNA: TGTGCCATAGGGACAGTACAAGAGACCCAGTACTTC. Translated, it gives CAIGTVQETQYF.

The chain has TRBV5-6 and TRBJ2-2, with D tentatively TRBD2 (5 bases). Per germline, CDR1 SGHDT and CDR2 YYEEEE. The CDR3 totals 13 residues. Trimming cost V 3 bases and J 6 bases, with 9 bases left between them. The CDR3 region is CASSSAGAGELFF. As DNA, the CDR3 is TGTGCCAGCAGCTCGGCCGGGGCCGGGGAGCTGTTTTTT.

The chain uses TRBV12-5 and TRBJ1-1, with D perhaps matching TRBD1 (6 bases). The CDR3 runs to 18 residues. Germline V gene data show CDR1 as LGHNT and CDR2 as FRNRAP. Trimming took off 1 base at V and 1 base at J, with 19 bases between the two ends. In DNA, the CDR3 is TGTGCTAGTGGTTTGGGAATCGCGGCAGGGGCCTCGAACACTGAAGCTTTCTTT. Encoded protein: CASGLGIAAGASNTEAFF.